At least ten counts were recorded for the clone carrying this TCR beta chain. Its target is not known. This record belongs to a study of human T cells and chemical hapten exposure. The study's library attached unique molecular identifiers to single cDNA molecules. TCRdb independently ran MiXCR on the reads; one entry per CDR3 protein. Counted here are 100,000 to 150,000 distinct CDR3 sequences, around 9% occurring once; the ten biggest clones make up about 1.4%. General study findings and limits: Among TCRs, those above 1 in 1000 frequency were unaffected by DPC sensitization.

Total RNA extraction was carried out from unfractionated whole blood. This CDR3 region has 15 residues. Trimming pared 0 bases from V and 1 base from J, leaving 9 bases between. Germline lookup yields CDR1 MGHDK and CDR2 SYGVNS. This chain links TRBV25-1 with TRBJ2-5; no firm D call. This clonotype was sampled from a human donor in good health. Some clones in this sample may be carry-over from other donors' samples. Input material: whole blood. The CDR3 is CASSEYQRRQETQYF. The CDR3 DNA sequence: TGTGCCAGCAGTGAATATCAGCGCCGCCAAGAGACCCAGTACTTC.